The rows below give T cell receptor beta chains drawn from one sample of a study of blood T cell repertoires in COVID-19. TCRdb's copy holds only in-frame clones and misses some; the assay was immunoSEQ multiplex PCR. The sample shows 100,000 to 150,000 clones, more than 75% of them seen only once. Source material: peripheral blood. These receptors were taken from a woman aged 45-65 years with acute or convalescent COVID-19. Both conserved end residues are part of each CDR3. The order of the fields is clone size, D gene, J gene, V gene, CDR3 DNA, CDR3 protein. D genes are given only for firm matches. Only some rows state a clone size, as once, few, many or a class for expanded clones.

- - TRBJ2-5 TRBV10-3 TGTGCCATCAGTGATGGGGCCGGAGAGACCCAGTACTTC CAISDGAGETQYF
- - TRBJ1-1 TRBV6-2/TRBV6-3 TGTGCCAGCAGTTACTCGATGCAACAGAAGAACACTGAAGCTTTCTTT CASSYSMQQKNTEAFF
- TRBD1 TRBJ1-1 TRBV6-1 TGTGCCAGCAGTGAACGGACAGGGAGCACTGAAGCTTTCTTT CASSERTGSTEAFF
- TRBD2 TRBJ2-1 TRBV5-1 TGCGCCAGCAGCGTTACTAGCGGAGTCTACAATGAGCAGTTCTTC CASSVTSGVYNEQFF
- - TRBJ1-6 TRBV11-3 TGTGCCAGCAGCTTCCCCGCGGGGAATAATTCACCCCTCCACTTT CASSFPAGNNSPLHF
- TRBD1 TRBJ1-5 TRBV2 TGTGCCAGCAGTCCCGGACAGGGAGGGAATCAGCCCCAGCATTTT CASSPGQGGNQPQHF
- TRBD1 TRBJ2-2 TRBV28 TGTGCCAGCACACAGGGGGCTACCGGGGAGCTGTTTTTT CASTQGATGELFF
- - TRBJ2-7 TRBV5-1 TGCGCCAGCAGCTTGGGAAGGCTAGCTAACGACTACGAGCAGTACTTC CASSLGRLANDYEQYF
- - TRBJ1-4 TRBV9 TGTGCCAGCAGCTCCAGTTCTCGAGGAAATGAAAAACTGTTTTTT CASSSSSRGNEKLFF
- - TRBJ1-4 TRBV18 TGTGCCAGCTCACCACCCTCGGGGGGGCGAGAAAAACTGTTTTTT CASSPPSGGREKLFF
- - TRBJ1-1 TRBV5-4 TGTGCCAGCAGCTTGACAGGGCATTCTGAAGCTTTCTTT CASSLTGHSEAFF
- TRBD1 TRBJ1-1 TRBV5-6 TGTGCCAGCAGCCCGGGGACAGGTATAGCTTTCTTT CASSPGTGIAFF
- - TRBJ1-1 TRBV6-2/TRBV6-3 TGTGCCAGCAGACCTGCCGGGAGTAACACTGAAGCTTTCTTT CASRPAGSNTEAFF
- TRBD2 TRBJ2-3 TRBV6-2/TRBV6-3 TGTGCCAGCAGTCGACTAGCGGGACTCACAGATACGCAGTATTTT CASSRLAGLTDTQYF
- - TRBJ1-5 TRBV6-2/TRBV6-3 TGTGCCAGCAGTTACTCGAGCCGGGGTCTCGATCAGCCCCAGCATTTT CASSYSSRGLDQPQHF
- - TRBJ2-5 TRBV7-9 TGTGCCAGCAGCTTAACCCTACCTCAAGAGACCCAGTACTTC CASSLTLPQETQYF
- TRBD1 TRBJ1-1 TRBV5-8 TGTGCCAGCAGTCCCAGGACAGGGGGCGCGGGAGTGGCTTTCTTT CASSPRTGGAGVAFF
- - TRBJ1-1 TRBV29-1 TGCAGCGTTTTCGATGGACAGAACACTGAAGCTTTCTTT CSVFDGQNTEAFF
- TRBD1 TRBJ1-1 TRBV14 TGTGCCAGCAGAATCTCAGGGGGAACCCCTACTGAAGCTTTCTTT CASRISGGTPTEAFF
- - TRBJ1-5 TRBV15 TGTGCCACCAGCATAACAATTCAAGTCCAGGGAAGGAATAGCAATCAGCCCCAGCATTTT CATSITIQVQGRNSNQPQHF
- - TRBJ2-2 TRBV3-1/TRBV3-2 TGTGCCAGCAGCCAAGATAGGGAGCTGTTTTTT CASSQDRELFF
- TRBD1 TRBJ1-3 TRBV9 TGTGCCAGCAGCGTTGGGACAGGGGACACTGGAAACACCATATATTTT CASSVGTGDTGNTIYF
- - TRBJ1-1 TRBV6-2/TRBV6-3 TGTGCCAGCAGTTACGATTGGGCCGAAGCTTTCTTT CASSYDWAEAFF
- - TRBJ1-5 TRBV25-1 TGTGCCAGCAGTGTGGCAGGGGAAGATCAGCCCCAGCATTTT CASSVAGEDQPQHF
few TRBD1 TRBJ2-1 TRBV19 TGTGCCAGTACCCCCGGGACAGGGGGCGCCGCGAGCTCCTACAATGAGCAGTTCTTC CASTPGTGGAASSYNEQFF
- - TRBJ2-5 TRBV7-6 TGTGCCAGCAGCTTAGACTCCGGCGGACTTGGGGAGACCCAGTACTTC CASSLDSGGLGETQYF
- - TRBJ1-2 TRBV5-1 TGCGCCAGCAGCTTGGTATCTGGACACGGAGGCTACACCTTC CASSLVSGHGGYTF
- TRBD2 TRBJ2-7 TRBV11-2 TGTGCCAGCAGCTTCGGTGGGGGACTAGCCTACGAGCAGTACTTC CASSFGGGLAYEQYF
- TRBD1 TRBJ1-1 TRBV11-3 TGTGCCAGCAGCCCAGGGACAGGGTCGGGCACTGAAGCTTTCTTT CASSPGTGSGTEAFF
- - TRBJ1-5 TRBV7-9 TGTGCCAGCAGCTCGCAGGGGAATCAGCCCCAGCATTTT CASSSQGNQPQHF
- - TRBJ2-1 TRBV4-1 TGCGCCAGCAGCCAAGAGGGCGTCTCCGGGGGGCAGTTCTTC CASSQEGVSGGQFF
- TRBD2 TRBJ2-3 TRBV9 TGTGCCAGCAGCGTTCGAGGGACTAGCGTTGCAGATACGCAGTATTTT CASSVRGTSVADTQYF
- - TRBJ2-1 TRBV4-3 TGCGCCAGCAGCCAAGAGACTTCATCCTACAATGAGCAGTTCTTC CASSQETSSYNEQFF
- - TRBJ1-5 TRBV6-6 TGTGCCAGCACCGCTAGCGCACGGGGCAATCAGCCCCAGCATTTT CASTASARGNQPQHF
- - TRBJ1-1 TRBV3-1/TRBV3-2 TGTGCCAGCAGGCCATCAGAGAGGTGGACTGAAGCTTTCTTT CASRPSERWTEAFF
- TRBD1 TRBJ1-6 TRBV27 TGTGCCAGCAGACTGACAGGGGGTTCCTATAATTCACCCCTCCACTTT CASRLTGGSYNSPLHF
- - TRBJ2-5 TRBV7-8 TGTGCCAGCAGCTTAAATGCGGGGAGGGGGAGGATCGGAGAGACCCAGTACTTC CASSLNAGRGRIGETQYF
- - TRBJ2-7 TRBV5-1 TGCGCCAGCAGCTTGGAACAGGGCTGGTACGAGCAGTACTTC CASSLEQGWYEQYF
- TRBD2 TRBJ2-7 TRBV7-2 TGTGCCAGCAGCTTAGATAGCGGGGGAACCTACGAGCAGTACTTC CASSLDSGGTYEQYF
- TRBD1 TRBJ1-6 TRBV30 TGTGCCTGGAGTGGGAACAGGGGGTGTAATTCACCCCTCCACTTT CAWSGNRGCNSPLHF
- - TRBJ1-1 TRBV7-2 TGTGCCAGCAGCTTAGCGCCGGGGGGTTTTCCTGAAGCTTTCTTT CASSLAPGGFPEAFF
once TRBD2 TRBJ2-7 TRBV5-6 TGTGCCAGCAGCTTGGGACTAGCGGGAGGCCTCTCCTACGAGCAGTACTTC CASSLGLAGGLSYEQYF
- TRBD1 TRBJ2-5 TRBV16 TGTGCCAGCAGCCAATTGGGACAGCACCGGGACTTC CASSQLGQHRDF
- - TRBJ1-1 TRBV9 TGTGCCAGCAGCGTAAGAGGCGACCAGCTTTATAACACTGAAGCTTTCTTT CASSVRGDQLYNTEAFF
once - TRBJ2-7 TRBV10-2 TGCGCCAGCAGTACTATCGGGTACGAGCAGTACTTC CASSTIGYEQYF
- - TRBJ2-7 TRBV3-1/TRBV3-2 TGTGCCAGCAGCCACGACAGGCCTGGAGGTTACGAGCAGTACTTC CASSHDRPGGYEQYF
- TRBD1 TRBJ2-1 TRBV29-1 TGCAGCGTTTTCGGGGACAGGGCCAATGAGCAGTTCTTC CSVFGDRANEQFF
- - TRBJ1-1 TRBV19 TGTGCCAGTAGTATAGATCGGGGGGCGCCGGGTTACACTGAAGCTTTCTTT CASSIDRGAPGYTEAFF
- TRBD1 TRBJ1-2 TRBV2 TGTGCCAGCAGTGTACAGGGGTACTATGGCTACACCTTC CASSVQGYYGYTF
once - TRBJ2-1 TRBV6-2/TRBV6-3 TGTGCCAGCAGTTCCCGGAGACACAATGAGCAGTTCTTC CASSSRRHNEQFF
- TRBD1 TRBJ2-1 TRBV27 TGTGCCAGCAGCCGGGGACAGGTTAGCTCCTACAATGAGCAGTTCTTC CASSRGQVSSYNEQFF
- - TRBJ1-3 TRBV5-6 TGTGCCAGCAGCTTGGCCGTCAGGGTACGAAACACCATATATTTT CASSLAVRVRNTIYF
once - TRBJ2-7 TRBV27 TGTGCCAGCAGAAGACCCGGGACTGCCTACGAGCAGTACTTC CASRRPGTAYEQYF
- TRBD1 TRBJ1-1 TRBV18 TGTGCCAGCTCACCCAGGGGGTCCCGAGCTTTCTTT CASSPRGSRAFF